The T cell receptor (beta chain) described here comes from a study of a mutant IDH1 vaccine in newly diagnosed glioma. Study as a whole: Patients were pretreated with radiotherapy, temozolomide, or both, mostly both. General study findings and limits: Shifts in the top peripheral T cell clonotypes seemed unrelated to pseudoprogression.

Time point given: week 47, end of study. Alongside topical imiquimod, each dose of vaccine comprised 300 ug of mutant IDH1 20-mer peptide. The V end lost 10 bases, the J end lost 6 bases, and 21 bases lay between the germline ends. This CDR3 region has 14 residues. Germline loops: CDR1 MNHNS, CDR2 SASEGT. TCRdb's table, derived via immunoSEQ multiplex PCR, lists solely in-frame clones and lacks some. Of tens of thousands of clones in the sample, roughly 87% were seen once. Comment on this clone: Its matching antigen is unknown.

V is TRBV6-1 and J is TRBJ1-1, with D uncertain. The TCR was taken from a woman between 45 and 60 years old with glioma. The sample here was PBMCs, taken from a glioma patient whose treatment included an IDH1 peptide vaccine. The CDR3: CATKRHYSNAEAFF. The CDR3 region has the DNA TGTGCCACCAAACGGCATTATAGCAACGCTGAAGCTTTCTTT.